A single sample gave rise to the 3 T cell receptor beta chains below, sequenced in a study of blood T cell repertoires in COVID-19. TCRdb's copy holds only in-frame clones and misses some; the assay was immunoSEQ multiplex PCR. The data show around 140,000 clones, 84% seen once. The sample consisted of peripheral blood. The origin of the receptors is a man between 60 and 75 years old with acute or convalescent COVID-19.

This clone was seen a single time. The chain links TRBV2 to TRBJ1-3; 9 bases map to TRBD1. The V segment lost 4 bases and the J segment 0 bases; nucleotides outside the gene matches: 4. Germline V gene lookup returns CDR1 SNHLY and CDR2 FYNNEI. The CDR3 length is 16 residues. CDR3 DNA: TGTGCCAGCAGTGGGGACAGGGTCATCTCTGGAAACACCATATATTTT. Translated: CASSGDRVISGNTIYF.

The chain uses TRBV5-1 and TRBJ2-7, with 12 bases matching TRBD1. The CDR3 loop spans 15 amino acids. V shed 4 bases and J 2 bases; nucleotides not matched to a gene: 4. Germline CDR1 and CDR2: SGHRS and YFSETQ. The CDR3 region is CASSGTGGGTYEQYF. CDR3 bases: TGCGCCAGCAGCGGGACAGGGGGCGGAACCTACGAGCAGTACTTC.

This chain joins TRBV11-2 and TRBJ2-1; D is ambiguous. V lost 0 bases to trimming and J lost 6 bases, with 9 bases between them. This CDR3 is 14 amino acids long. CDR1 is SGHAT, CDR2 FQNNGV, per germline. The CDR3 sequence: CASSLEQISNEQFF. The CDR3 nucleotides are TGTGCCAGCAGCTTAGAACAGATTTCCAATGAGCAGTTCTTC.